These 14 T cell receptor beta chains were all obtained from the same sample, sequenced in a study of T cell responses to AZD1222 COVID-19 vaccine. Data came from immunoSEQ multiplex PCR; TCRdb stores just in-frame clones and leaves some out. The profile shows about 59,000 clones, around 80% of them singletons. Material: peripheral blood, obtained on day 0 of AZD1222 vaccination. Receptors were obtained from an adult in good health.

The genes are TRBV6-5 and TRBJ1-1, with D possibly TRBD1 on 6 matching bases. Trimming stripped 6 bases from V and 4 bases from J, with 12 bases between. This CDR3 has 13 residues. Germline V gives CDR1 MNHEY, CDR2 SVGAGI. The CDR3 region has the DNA TGTGCCAGCAGATCCGGACAGTCCACTGAAGCTTTCTTT. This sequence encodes CASRSGQSTEAFF.

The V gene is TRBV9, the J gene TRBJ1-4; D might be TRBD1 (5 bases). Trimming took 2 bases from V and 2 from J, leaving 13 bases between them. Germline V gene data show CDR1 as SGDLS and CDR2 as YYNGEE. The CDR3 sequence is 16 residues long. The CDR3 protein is CASSVAIDSTNEKLFF. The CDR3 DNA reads TGTGCCAGCAGCGTGGCTATAGACAGTACTAATGAAAAACTGTTTTTT. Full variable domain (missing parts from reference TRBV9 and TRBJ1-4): DSGVTQTPKHLITATGQRVTLRCSPRSGDLSVYWYQQSLDQGLQFLIQYYNGEERAKGNILERFSAQQFPDLHSELNLSSLELGDSALYFCASSVAIDSTNEKLFFGSGTQLSVL.

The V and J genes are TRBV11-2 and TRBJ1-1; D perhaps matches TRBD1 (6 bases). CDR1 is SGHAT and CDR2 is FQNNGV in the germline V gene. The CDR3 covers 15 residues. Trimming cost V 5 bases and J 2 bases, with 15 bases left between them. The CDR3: CASSPPGTLNTEAFF. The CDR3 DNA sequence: TGTGCCAGCAGCCCTCCCGGGACACTAAACACTGAAGCTTTCTTT.

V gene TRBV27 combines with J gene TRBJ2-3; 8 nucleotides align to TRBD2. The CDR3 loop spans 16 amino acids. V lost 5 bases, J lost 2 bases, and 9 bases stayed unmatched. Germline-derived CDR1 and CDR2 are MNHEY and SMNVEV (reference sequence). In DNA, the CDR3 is TGTGCCAGCAGTCGGTATAGCGGGACTCCCACAGATACGCAGTATTTT. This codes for CASSRYSGTPTDTQYF.

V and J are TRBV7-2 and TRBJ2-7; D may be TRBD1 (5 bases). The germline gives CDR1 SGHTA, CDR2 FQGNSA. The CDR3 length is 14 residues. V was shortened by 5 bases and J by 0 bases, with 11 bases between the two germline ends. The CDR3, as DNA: TGTGCCAGCAGCCCTCAGGGTAACTCCTACGAGCAGTACTTC. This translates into CASSPQGNSYEQYF.

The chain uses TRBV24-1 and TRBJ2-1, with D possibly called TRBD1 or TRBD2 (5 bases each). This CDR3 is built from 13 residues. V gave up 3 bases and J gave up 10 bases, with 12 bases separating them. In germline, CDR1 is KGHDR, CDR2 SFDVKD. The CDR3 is CATSDRIGDEQFF. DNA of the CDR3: TGTGCCACCAGTGATCGAATAGGGGACGAGCAGTTCTTC.

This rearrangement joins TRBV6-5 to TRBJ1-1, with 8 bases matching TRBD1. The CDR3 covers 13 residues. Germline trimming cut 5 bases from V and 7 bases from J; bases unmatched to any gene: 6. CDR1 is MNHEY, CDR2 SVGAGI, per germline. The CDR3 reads CASSTGTGFEAFF. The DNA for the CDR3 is TGTGCCAGCAGTACCGGGACAGGCTTTGAAGCTTTCTTT.

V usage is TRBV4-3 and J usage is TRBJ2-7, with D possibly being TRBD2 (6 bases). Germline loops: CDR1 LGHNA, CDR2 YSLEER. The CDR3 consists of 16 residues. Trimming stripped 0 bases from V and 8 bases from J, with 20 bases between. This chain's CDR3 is CASSQEYPLGGEKQYF. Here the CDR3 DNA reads TGCGCCAGCAGCCAAGAATACCCTCTCGGGGGAGAAAAGCAGTACTTC.

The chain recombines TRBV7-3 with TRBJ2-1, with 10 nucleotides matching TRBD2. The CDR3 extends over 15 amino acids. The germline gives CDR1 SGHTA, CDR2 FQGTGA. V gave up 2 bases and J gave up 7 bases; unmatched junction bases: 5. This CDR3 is CASSLQAGGRNEQFF. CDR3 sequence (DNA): TGTGCCAGCAGCTTACAAGCGGGAGGGCGGAATGAGCAGTTCTTC.

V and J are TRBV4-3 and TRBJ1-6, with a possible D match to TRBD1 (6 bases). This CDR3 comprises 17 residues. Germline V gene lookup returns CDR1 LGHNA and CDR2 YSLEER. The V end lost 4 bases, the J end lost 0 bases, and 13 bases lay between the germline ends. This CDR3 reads CASSLNGQSSYNSPLHF. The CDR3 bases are TGCGCCAGCAGCCTCAACGGACAGAGCTCCTATAATTCACCCCTCCACTTT.

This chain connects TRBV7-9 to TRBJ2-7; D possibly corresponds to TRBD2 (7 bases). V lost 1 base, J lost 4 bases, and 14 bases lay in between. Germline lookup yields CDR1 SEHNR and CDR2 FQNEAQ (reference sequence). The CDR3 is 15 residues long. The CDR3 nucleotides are TGTGCCAGCAGCTTAGACGGGGGGCTGGGGTACGAGCAGTACGTC. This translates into CASSLDGGLGYEQYV.

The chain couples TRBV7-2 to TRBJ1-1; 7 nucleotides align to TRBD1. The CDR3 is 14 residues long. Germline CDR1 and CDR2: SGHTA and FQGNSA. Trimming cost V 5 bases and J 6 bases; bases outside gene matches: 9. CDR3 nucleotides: TGTGCCAGCAGCATATCCCTAACAGGGGCTGAAGCTTTCTTT. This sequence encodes CASSISLTGAEAFF.

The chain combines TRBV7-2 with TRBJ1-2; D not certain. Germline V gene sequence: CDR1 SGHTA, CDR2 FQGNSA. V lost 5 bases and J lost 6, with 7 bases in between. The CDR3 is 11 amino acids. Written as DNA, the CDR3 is TGTGCCAGCAGCCCCCTGAATGGCTACACCTTC. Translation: CASSPLNGYTF.

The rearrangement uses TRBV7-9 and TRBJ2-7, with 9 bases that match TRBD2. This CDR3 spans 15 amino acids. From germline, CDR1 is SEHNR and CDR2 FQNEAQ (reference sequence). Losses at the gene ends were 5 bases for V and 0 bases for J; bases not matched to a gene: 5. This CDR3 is CASSPGLALSYEQYF. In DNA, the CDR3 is TGTGCCAGCAGCCCCGGACTAGCGCTCTCCTACGAGCAGTACTTC.